These 20 T cell receptor beta chains were sequenced from one sample in a study of blood T cell repertoires in COVID-19. Sequencing was performed with immunoSEQ multiplex PCR; in TCRdb, only in-frame clones are kept and a portion is missing. The repertoire includes some 120,000 clones, more than 70% of them detected once, and approximately 1.4% sits in the top ten. The sample taken for sequencing was peripheral blood. The receptors derive from a human donor in a cohort sampled during active COVID-19.

CDR3 region: CASSPEETQYF. For the CDR3, the DNA is TGCGCCAGCAGCCCGGAAGAGACCCAGTACTTC. J is TRBJ2-5 and V is TRBV10-2, with no clear D. Trimming took off 6 bases at V and 3 bases at J, with 5 bases between the two ends. From germline, CDR1 is WSHSY and CDR2 SAAADI. This CDR3 has 11 residues.

This chain joins TRBV28 and TRBJ2-5, with D unclear. Germline CDR1 is MDHEN and CDR2 is SYDVKM. V shed 5 bases and J shed 0 bases, with 13 bases lying between them. The length of the CDR3 is 15 residues. Here the CDR3 reads CASSKSLGYQETQYF. As DNA, the CDR3 is TGTGCCAGCAGTAAATCCCTCGGGTACCAAGAGACCCAGTACTTC.

The chain has TRBV4-1 and TRBJ2-5, with TRBD1 matching 7 bases. The CDR3 is 15 residues long. Germline assignment: CDR1 MGHRA and CDR2 YSYEKL. V was pared by 2 bases and J by 5 bases, with 8 bases of the junction left unmatched. The CDR3 sequence: CASSQIRQGVETQYF. CDR3 bases: TGCGCCAGCAGCCAAATACGACAGGGAGTGGAGACCCAGTACTTC.

The rearrangement joins TRBV11-2 to TRBJ1-4; 9 nucleotides align to TRBD1. The V gene's germline CDR1 is SGHAT and CDR2 FQNNGV. This CDR3 is built from 20 residues. V was clipped by 0 bases and J by 2 bases; unmatched bases: 13. The CDR3 spells CASSLEGTGTWSLTNEKLFF. CDR3 sequence (DNA): TGTGCCAGCAGCTTAGAGGGGACAGGGACGTGGAGTCTGACTAATGAAAAACTGTTTTTT.

V is TRBV11-2 and J is TRBJ2-5; 9 nucleotides match TRBD2. This CDR3 comprises 17 residues. Germline CDR1 and CDR2: SGHAT and FQNNGV. With V trimmed by 1 base and J by 3 bases, 9 bases remained unmatched. CDR3 region: CASSLGPSGGLEETQYF. The CDR3 DNA is TGTGCCAGCAGCTTAGGTCCCAGCGGGGGGCTTGAAGAGACCCAGTACTTC.

The chain is built from TRBV6-6 and TRBJ2-7, with 9 positions matching TRBD1. The V segment lost 5 bases and the J segment 6 bases; nucleotides outside the gene matches: 8. The CDR3 consists of 14 residues. Germline CDR1 is MNHNY and CDR2 is SVGAGI (reference sequence). CDR3 amino acids: CASSRTGTGLEQYF. The DNA of the CDR3 is TGTGCCAGCAGTCGCACCGGGACAGGGCTCGAGCAGTACTTC.

The V call is TRBV25-1, the J call TRBJ1-2, with TRBD1 matching over 8 bases. Per the germline V gene, CDR1 is MGHDK and CDR2 is SYGVNS. This CDR3 spans 12 amino acids. Losses at the gene ends were 7 bases for V and 2 bases for J; bases not matched to a gene: 0. The CDR3 protein is CASTGGNYGYTF. For the CDR3, the DNA is TGTGCCAGCACAGGGGGCAACTATGGCTACACCTTC.

J is TRBJ2-7 and V is TRBV4-1, with D maybe TRBD2 (6 bases). Trimming cost V 1 base and J 3 bases, with 19 bases left between them. CDR3 length: 17 residues. Germline V gene data show CDR1 as MGHRA and CDR2 as YSYEKL. The CDR3 DNA sequence: TGCGCCAGCAGCCAAGTTTCGGGGTCGGGGGTCCGCTACGAGCAGTACTTC. Encoded protein: CASSQVSGSGVRYEQYF.

This chain joins TRBV5-5 and TRBJ1-2; D is undetermined. The CDR3 is made up of 15 amino acids. Germline-derived CDR1 and CDR2 are SGHKS and YYEKEE (reference sequence). Trimming took off 0 bases at V and 3 bases at J, with 12 bases between the two ends. Written as DNA, the CDR3 is TGTGCCAGCAGCTTGGCCCCGGGGTTTGACTATGGCTACACCTTC. Translating gives CASSLAPGFDYGYTF.

This clone was seen a single time. The J gene is TRBJ2-7, the V gene TRBV7-6; 7 bases are shared with TRBD1. The germline gives CDR1 SGHVS, CDR2 FNYEAQ. V lost 5 bases to trimming and J lost 3 bases; unmatched junction nucleotides: 10. This CDR3 has 15 amino acids. CDR3 bases: TGTGCCAGCAGCATTAGACAGGGTCCTAACTACGAGCAGTACTTC. As protein: CASSIRQGPNYEQYF. The full variable domain, rest sourced from reference TRBV7-6 and TRBJ2-7, is GAGVSQSPRYKVTKRGQDVALRCDPISGHVSLYWYRQALGQGPEFLTYFNYEAQQDKSGLPNDRFSAERPEGSISTLTIQRTEQRDSAMYRCASSIRQGPNYEQYFGPGTRLTVT.

The rearrangement links TRBV23-1 to TRBJ2-3, with D possibly TRBD2 on 5 matching bases. TRBV23-1 is an open reading frame whose function is uncertain. The CDR3 is made up of 17 amino acids. Trimming pared 0 bases from V and 3 bases from J, leaving 16 bases between. In DNA, the CDR3 is TGCGCCAGCAGTCAATCTTTAGCGCAAAGGGAGACAGATACGCAGTATTTT. Protein sequence: CASSQSLAQRETDTQYF.

CDR3 region: CASSPGTGSNSPLHF. The CDR3 region has the DNA TGCGCCAGCAGCCCGGGGACAGGGTCAAATTCACCCCTCCACTTT. The chain has TRBV5-1 and TRBJ1-6; 9 nucleotides agree with TRBD1. Germline V lookup: CDR1 SGHRS, CDR2 YFSETQ. Unmatched junction bases numbered 6, after V lost 4 bases and J lost 7 bases. This CDR3 has 15 residues.

The rearrangement uses TRBV7-9 and TRBJ2-7; D might be TRBD2 (6 bases). The CDR3 totals 16 residues. Germline values: CDR1 SEHNR, CDR2 FQNEAQ (reference sequence). Trimming took off 8 bases at V and 4 bases at J, with 24 bases between the two ends. The CDR3 DNA sequence: TGTGCCAGCGTCCCTCTGTCAGGAGGGCCTGGGTACGAGCAGTACTTC. This gives the protein CASVPLSGGPGYEQYF.

CDR3 bases: TGTGCCAGCACTCAGGGGTTTAATGAAAAACTGTTTTTT. Translated, it gives CASTQGFNEKLFF. V usage is TRBV2 and J usage is TRBJ1-4, with D tentatively TRBD1 (6 bases). CDR1 and CDR2 (germline): SNHLY, FYNNEI. V was shortened by 7 bases and J by 4 bases, with 10 bases between the two germline ends. The CDR3 length is 13 residues. Supplemented by reference TRBV2 and TRBJ1-4, the full variable domain reads EPEVTQTPSHQVTQMGQEVILRCVPISNHLYFYWYRQILGQKVEFLVSFYNNEISEKSEIFDDQFSVERPDGSNFTLKIRSTKLEDSAMYFCASTQGFNEKLFFGSGTQLSVL.

This clone appeared once. This chain joins TRBV28 and TRBJ2-7; 9 bases fit TRBD2. Germline lookup yields CDR1 MDHEN and CDR2 SYDVKM. This CDR3 has 15 residues. J gave up 3 bases and V 7 bases, and 10 bases lay outside the gene matches. This CDR3 reads CASNPGGRANYEQYF. Here the CDR3 DNA reads TGTGCCAGCAACCCGGGCGGGAGGGCCAACTACGAGCAGTACTTC.

The J gene is TRBJ2-1, the V gene TRBV6-6, with 7 bases matching TRBD2. The CDR3 runs to 15 residues. With V trimmed by 5 bases and J by 8 bases, 12 bases remained unmatched. The germline V gene encodes CDR1 MNHNY and CDR2 SVGAGI (reference sequence). The CDR3: CASSDIGRAGYEQFF. CDR3 bases: TGTGCCAGCAGTGACATAGGGAGGGCCGGGTATGAGCAGTTCTTC.

The rearrangement uses TRBV19 and TRBJ1-5; D gene ambiguous. Trimming stripped 5 bases from V and 2 bases from J, with 13 bases between. From germline, CDR1 is LNHDA and CDR2 SQIVND (reference sequence). This CDR3 spans 15 amino acids. The CDR3 DNA sequence: TGTGCCAGTAGTCCGGTGGGAGGTGGCAATCAGCCCCAGCATTTT. Protein sequence: CASSPVGGGNQPQHF.

In its sample, this clone was seen a few times. The chain is built from TRBV7-9 and TRBJ2-7; 8 nucleotides agree with TRBD1. Germline CDR1 and CDR2: SEHNR and FQNEAQ (reference sequence). The CDR3 contains 16 residues. The J segment lost 2 bases and the V segment lost 4 bases, leaving 10 bases of the junction unmatched. The CDR3 sequence is CASSSQSQGAPYEQYF. For the CDR3, the DNA is TGTGCCAGCAGCTCCCAGTCGCAGGGGGCCCCCTACGAGCAGTACTTC.

The rearrangement joins TRBV2 to TRBJ1-4; D is uncertain. Germline V gene sequence: CDR1 SNHLY, CDR2 FYNNEI. The CDR3 contains 13 residues. V gave up 8 bases and J gave up 0 bases, with 7 bases separating them. DNA of the CDR3: TGTGCCAGCGGAGGAGCAACTAATGAAAAACTGTTTTTT. Translated: CASGGATNEKLFF.

A word on this clone: The junction departs from the called germline gene at one end, perhaps through a read error. Written as DNA, the CDR3 is TGTGCCAGCAGCGAAGGACTGGACTATGGCTACACCTTC. Residues: CASSEGLDYGYTF. The chain employs TRBV6-1 and TRBJ1-2, with D unclear. The length of the CDR3 is 13 residues. Germline lookup yields CDR1 MNHNS and CDR2 SASEGT.